The present TCR beta chain was sequenced within a study of early stage breast cancer tumors. Assay used: immunoSEQ multiplex PCR; TCRdb lists only in-frame clones, some missing. The sample lists roughly 58,000 clones, 75% to 95% occurring once. Study-level results: Tumors had about 2.5-fold higher T cell density and higher clonality than adjacent normal breast tissue. In about 90% of the 16 patients, blood comparison separated tumor from normal breast.

Points on this clone: The target antigen is unknown.

This TCR was sampled from a person aged 70 to 79 with breast cancer. The sequencing input was blood.

The DNA of the CDR3 is TGTGCCAGCAGTGACAGAACCTACAATGAGCAGTTCTTC. Translating gives CASSDRTYNEQFF. The V and J genes are TRBV2 and TRBJ2-1, with D uncertain. V dropped 3 bases and J dropped 2 bases, with 5 bases sitting between them. The CDR3 contains 13 residues. From germline, CDR1 is SNHLY and CDR2 FYNNEI.